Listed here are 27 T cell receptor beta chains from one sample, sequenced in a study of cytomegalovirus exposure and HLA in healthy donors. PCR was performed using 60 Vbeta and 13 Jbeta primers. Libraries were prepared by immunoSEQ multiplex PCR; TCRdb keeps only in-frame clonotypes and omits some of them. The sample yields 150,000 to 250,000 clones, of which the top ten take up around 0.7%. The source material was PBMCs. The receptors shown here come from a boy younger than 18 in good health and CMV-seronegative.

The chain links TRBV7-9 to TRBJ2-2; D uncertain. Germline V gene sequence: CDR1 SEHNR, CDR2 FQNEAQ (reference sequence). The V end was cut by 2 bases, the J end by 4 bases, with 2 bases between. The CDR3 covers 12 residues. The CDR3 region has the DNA TGTGCCAGCAGCTTACTCACCGGGGAGCTGTTTTTT. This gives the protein CASSLLTGELFF.

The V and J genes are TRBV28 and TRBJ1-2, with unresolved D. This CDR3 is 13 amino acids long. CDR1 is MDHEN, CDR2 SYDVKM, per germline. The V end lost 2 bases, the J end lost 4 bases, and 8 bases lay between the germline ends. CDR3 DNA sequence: TGTGCCAGCAGTTTAGCTGCGTCCTATGGCTACACCTTC. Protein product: CASSLAASYGYTF.

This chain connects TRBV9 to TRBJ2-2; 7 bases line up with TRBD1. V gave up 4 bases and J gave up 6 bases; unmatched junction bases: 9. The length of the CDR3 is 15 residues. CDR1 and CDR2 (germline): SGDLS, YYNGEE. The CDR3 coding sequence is TGTGCCAGCAGCCCCCGGACAGGCATCGCCGGGGAGCTGTTTTTT. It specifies CASSPRTGIAGELFF.

CDR3 amino acids: CASSQGQVYGYTF. CDR3 coding DNA: TGCGCCAGCAGTCAGGGACAGGTCTATGGCTACACCTTC. The chain carries TRBV5-1 and TRBJ1-2, with 8 positions matching TRBD1. The CDR3 has 13 amino acids. The trim removed 5 bases at V and 4 bases at J, leaving 4 bases unmatched. CDR1 is SGHRS and CDR2 is YFSETQ in the germline V gene.

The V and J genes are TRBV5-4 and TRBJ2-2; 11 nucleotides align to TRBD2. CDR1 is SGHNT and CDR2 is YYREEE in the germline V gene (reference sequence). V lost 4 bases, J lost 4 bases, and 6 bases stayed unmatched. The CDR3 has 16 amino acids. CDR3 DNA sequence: TGTGCCAGCAGCCCTAGCGGGGGGCAGGGCACCGGGGAGCTGTTTTTT. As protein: CASSPSGGQGTGELFF.

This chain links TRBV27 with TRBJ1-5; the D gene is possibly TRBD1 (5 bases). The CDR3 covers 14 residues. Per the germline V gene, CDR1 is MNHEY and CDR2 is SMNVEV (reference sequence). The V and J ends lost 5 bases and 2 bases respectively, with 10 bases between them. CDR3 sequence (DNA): TGTGCCAGCAGTCTCAGGGTTGGCAATCAGCCCCAGCATTTT. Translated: CASSLRVGNQPQHF.

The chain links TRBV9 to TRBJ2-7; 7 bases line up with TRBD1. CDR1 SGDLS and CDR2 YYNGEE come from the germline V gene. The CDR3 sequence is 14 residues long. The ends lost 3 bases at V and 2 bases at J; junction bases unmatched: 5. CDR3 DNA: TGTGCCAGCAGCGAGGGGGCTGGGGCCTACGAGCAGTACTTC. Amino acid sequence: CASSEGAGAYEQYF.

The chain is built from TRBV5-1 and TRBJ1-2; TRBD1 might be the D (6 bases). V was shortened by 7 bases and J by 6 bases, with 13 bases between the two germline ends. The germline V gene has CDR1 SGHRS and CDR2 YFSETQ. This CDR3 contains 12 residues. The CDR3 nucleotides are TGCGCCAGCCGCGGGGGGCAGGATGGCTACACCTTC. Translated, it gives CASRGGQDGYTF.

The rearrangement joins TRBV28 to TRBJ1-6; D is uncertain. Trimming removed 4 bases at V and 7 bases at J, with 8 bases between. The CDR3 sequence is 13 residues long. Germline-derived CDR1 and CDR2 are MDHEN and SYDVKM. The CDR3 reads CASSSEWNSPLHF. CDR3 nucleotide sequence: TGTGCCAGCAGTTCTGAGTGGAATTCACCCCTCCACTTT. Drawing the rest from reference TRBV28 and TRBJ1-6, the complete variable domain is DVKVTQSSRYLVKRTGEKVFLECVQDMDHENMFWYRQDPGLGLRLIYFSYDVKMKEKGDIPEGYSVSREKKERFSLILESASTNQTSMYLCASSSEWNSPLHFGNGTRLTVT.

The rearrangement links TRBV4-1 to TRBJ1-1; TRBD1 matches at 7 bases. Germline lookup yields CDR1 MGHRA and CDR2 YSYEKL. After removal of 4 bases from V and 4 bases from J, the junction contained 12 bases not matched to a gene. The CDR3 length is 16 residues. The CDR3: CASSPRPGTVGTEAFF. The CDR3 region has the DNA TGCGCCAGCAGCCCAAGGCCCGGGACAGTGGGCACTGAAGCTTTCTTT.

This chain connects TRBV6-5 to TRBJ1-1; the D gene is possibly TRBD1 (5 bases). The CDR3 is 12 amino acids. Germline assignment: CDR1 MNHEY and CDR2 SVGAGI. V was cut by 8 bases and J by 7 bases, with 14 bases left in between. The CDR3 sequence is CASYTWGGEAFF. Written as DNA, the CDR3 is TGTGCCAGCTATACCTGGGGCGGTGAAGCTTTCTTT.

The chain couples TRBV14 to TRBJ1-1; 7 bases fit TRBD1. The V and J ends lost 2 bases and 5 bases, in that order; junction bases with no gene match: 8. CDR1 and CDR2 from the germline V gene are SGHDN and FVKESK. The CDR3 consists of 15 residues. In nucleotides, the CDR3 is TGTGCCAGCAGCCAACTACAGGGGCGGCGGACTGAAGCTTTCTTT. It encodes CASSQLQGRRTEAFF.

CDR3 bases: TGTGCCAGCAGCTTAAACAGGGGAGAGACCCAGTACTTC. Its translation: CASSLNRGETQYF. J is TRBJ2-5 and V is TRBV7-3; 7 bases are shared with TRBD1. CDR1 is SGHTA and CDR2 is FQGTGA in the germline V gene. V gave up 1 base and J gave up 4 bases; unmatched junction bases: 0. This CDR3 region has 13 residues.

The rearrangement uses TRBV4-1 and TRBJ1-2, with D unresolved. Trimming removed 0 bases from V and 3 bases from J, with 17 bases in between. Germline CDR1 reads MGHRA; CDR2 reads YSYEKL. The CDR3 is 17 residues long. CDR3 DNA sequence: TGCGCCAGCAGCCAAGAAATTCTCCCCGGGAGACACTATGGCTACACCTTC. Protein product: CASSQEILPGRHYGYTF.

CDR3: CASRRGEGAYEQYF. The CDR3 nucleotides read TGTGCCAGCCGACGTGGGGAGGGGGCCTACGAGCAGTACTTC. The genes are TRBV18 and TRBJ2-7, with D perhaps TRBD2 (7 bases). The CDR3 covers 14 residues. In germline, CDR1 is KGHSH, CDR2 LQKENI. Trimming stripped 8 bases from V and 2 bases from J, with 16 bases between.

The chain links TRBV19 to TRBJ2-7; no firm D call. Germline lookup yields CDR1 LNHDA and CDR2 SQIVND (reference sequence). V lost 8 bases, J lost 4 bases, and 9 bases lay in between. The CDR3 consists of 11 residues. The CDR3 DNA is TGTGCCAGTCGAGGAGTGTACGAGCAGTACTTC. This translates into CASRGVYEQYF.

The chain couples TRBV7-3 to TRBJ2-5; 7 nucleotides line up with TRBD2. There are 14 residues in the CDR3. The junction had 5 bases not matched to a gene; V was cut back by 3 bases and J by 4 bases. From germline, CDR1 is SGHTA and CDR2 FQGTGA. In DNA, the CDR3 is TGTGCCAGCAGCTTTTCTAGCGGCGGAGAGACCCAGTACTTC. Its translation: CASSFSSGGETQYF.

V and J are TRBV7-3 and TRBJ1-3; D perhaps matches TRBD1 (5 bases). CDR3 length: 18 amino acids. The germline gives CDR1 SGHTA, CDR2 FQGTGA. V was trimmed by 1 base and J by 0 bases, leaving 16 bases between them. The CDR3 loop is CASSLRAGPTSSGNTIYF. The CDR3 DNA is TGTGCCAGCAGCTTAAGGGCAGGGCCCACAAGCTCTGGAAACACCATATATTTT.

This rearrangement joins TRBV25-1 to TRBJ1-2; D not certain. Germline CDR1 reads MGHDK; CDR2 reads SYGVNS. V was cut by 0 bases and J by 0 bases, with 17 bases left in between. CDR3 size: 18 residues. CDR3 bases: TGTGCCAGCAGTGAATATAGTTTCGATGGTGGAGCTAACTATGGCTACACCTTC. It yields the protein CASSEYSFDGGANYGYTF.

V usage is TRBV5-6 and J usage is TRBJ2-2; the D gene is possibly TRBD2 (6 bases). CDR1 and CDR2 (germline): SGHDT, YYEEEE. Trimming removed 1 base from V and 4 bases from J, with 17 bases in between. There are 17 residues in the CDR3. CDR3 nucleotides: TGTGCCAGCAGCTTGTATGTTGGCGGGGCCCCCACCGGGGAGCTGTTTTTT. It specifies CASSLYVGGAPTGELFF. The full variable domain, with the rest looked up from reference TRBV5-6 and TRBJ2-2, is DAGVTQSPTHLIKTRGQQVTLRCSPKSGHDTVSWYQQALGQGPQFIFQYYEEEERQRGNFPDRFSGHQFPNYSSELNVNALLLGDSALYLCASSLYVGGAPTGELFFGEGSRLTVL.

As DNA, the CDR3 is TGTGCCAGTAGTCTCACAGGGTACACCGGGGAGCTGTTTTTT. Amino acids: CASSLTGYTGELFF. The chain couples TRBV19 to TRBJ2-2, with D maybe TRBD1 (6 bases). This CDR3 has 14 residues. Germline-derived CDR1 and CDR2 are LNHDA and SQIVND (reference sequence). Trimming removed 5 bases from V and 3 bases from J, with 10 bases in between.

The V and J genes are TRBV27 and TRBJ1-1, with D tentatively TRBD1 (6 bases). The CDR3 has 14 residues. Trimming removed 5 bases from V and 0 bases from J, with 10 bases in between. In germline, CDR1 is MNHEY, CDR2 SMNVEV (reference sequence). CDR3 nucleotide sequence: TGTGCCAGCAGTCGACAGGTTTTGAACACTGAAGCTTTCTTT. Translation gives CASSRQVLNTEAFF.

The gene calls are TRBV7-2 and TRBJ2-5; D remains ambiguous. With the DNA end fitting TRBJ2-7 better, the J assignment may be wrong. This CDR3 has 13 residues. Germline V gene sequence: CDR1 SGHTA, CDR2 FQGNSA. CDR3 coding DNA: TGTGCCAGCAGCTTACGGTCGCCCTACGAGCAGTACTTC. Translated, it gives CASSLRSPYEQYF.

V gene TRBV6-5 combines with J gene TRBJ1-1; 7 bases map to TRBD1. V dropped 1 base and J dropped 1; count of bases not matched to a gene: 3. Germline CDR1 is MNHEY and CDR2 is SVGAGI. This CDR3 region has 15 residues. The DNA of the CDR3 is TGTGCCAGCAGTTACTGGGGACAGCCGAACACTGAAGCTTTCTTT. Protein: CASSYWGQPNTEAFF.

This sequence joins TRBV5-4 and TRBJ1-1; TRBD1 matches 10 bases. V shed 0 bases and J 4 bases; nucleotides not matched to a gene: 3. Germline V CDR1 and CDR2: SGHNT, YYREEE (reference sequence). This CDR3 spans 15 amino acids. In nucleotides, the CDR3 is TGTGCCAGCAGCTTGGGATGGACAGGGGGCACTGAAGCTTTCTTT. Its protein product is CASSLGWTGGTEAFF.

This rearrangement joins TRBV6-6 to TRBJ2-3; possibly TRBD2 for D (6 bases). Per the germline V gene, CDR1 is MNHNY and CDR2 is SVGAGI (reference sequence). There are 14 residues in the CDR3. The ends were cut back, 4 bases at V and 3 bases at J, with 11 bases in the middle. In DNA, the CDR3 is TGTGCCAGCAGTTTTCGGGACTTTACAGATACGCAGTATTTT. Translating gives CASSFRDFTDTQYF.

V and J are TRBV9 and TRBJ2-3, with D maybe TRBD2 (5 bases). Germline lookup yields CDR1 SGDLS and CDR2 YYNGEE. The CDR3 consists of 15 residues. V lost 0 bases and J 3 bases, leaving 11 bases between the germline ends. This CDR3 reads CASSVVDRETDTQYF. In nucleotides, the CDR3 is TGTGCCAGCAGCGTAGTTGATAGGGAGACAGATACGCAGTATTTT. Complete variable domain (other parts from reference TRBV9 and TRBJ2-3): DSGVTQTPKHLITATGQRVTLRCSPRSGDLSVYWYQQSLDQGLQFLIQYYNGEERAKGNILERFSAQQFPDLHSELNLSSLELGDSALYFCASSVVDRETDTQYFGPGTRLTVL.